This TCR beta chain emerged from a study of beta chain features in type 1 diabetes. The V gene end was trimmed by 2 bases and the J gene end by 0 bases; junction bases not matched to a gene: 8. Germline V CDR1 and CDR2: SGHRS, YFSETQ. This CDR3 spans 18 amino acids. Only a few counts were recorded for this clone. The entirety of the isolated RNA underwent reverse transcription, so expressed TCRB transcripts were sequenced. This table comes from immunoSEQ multiplex PCR, and its TCRdb copy is limited to in-frame clones, with some not included. The sample has over 120,000 clones, around 9.3% seen once. This receptor was identified in a man between 18 and 29 years old in good health. This chain links TRBV5-1 with TRBJ2-2; 9 bases line up with TRBD2. The source material was naive CD4+ T cells from blood. The CDR3 here is CASSFTGTSWSNTGELFF. CDR3 DNA: TGCGCCAGCAGCTTCACCGGGACTAGCTGGTCGAACACCGGGGAGCTGTTTTTT.